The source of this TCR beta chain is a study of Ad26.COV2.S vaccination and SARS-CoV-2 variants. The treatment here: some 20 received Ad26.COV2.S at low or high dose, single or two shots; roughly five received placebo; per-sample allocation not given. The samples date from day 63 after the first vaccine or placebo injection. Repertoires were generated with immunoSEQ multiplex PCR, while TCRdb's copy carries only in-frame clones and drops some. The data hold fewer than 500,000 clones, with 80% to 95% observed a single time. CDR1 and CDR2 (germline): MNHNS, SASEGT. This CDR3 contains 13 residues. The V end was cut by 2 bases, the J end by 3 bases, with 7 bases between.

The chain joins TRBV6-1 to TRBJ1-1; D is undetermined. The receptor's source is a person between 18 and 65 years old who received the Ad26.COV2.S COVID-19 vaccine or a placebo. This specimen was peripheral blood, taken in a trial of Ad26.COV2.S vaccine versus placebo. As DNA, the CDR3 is TGTGCCAGCAGTGAAATTTCAGACACTGAAGCTTTCTTT. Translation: CASSEISDTEAFF.